What follows describes a single T cell receptor (beta chain). Its antigen is not known. The data derive from a study of T cell responses to AZD1222 COVID-19 vaccine. The V gene lost 2 bases and the J gene lost 4 bases, with 8 bases spanning the gap. There are 13 residues in the CDR3. The germline V gene has CDR1 MGHRA and CDR2 YSYEKL. This table comes from immunoSEQ multiplex PCR, and its TCRdb copy is limited to in-frame clones, with some not included. This sample yields more than 80,000 clones, of which roughly 90% are seen a single time; over 20% belongs to the top ten. Broader study findings: Following two doses of AZD1222, Spike-specific TCR breadth and depth rose.

This TCR was sampled from an adult in good health. The chain is built from TRBV4-1 and TRBJ1-2; the D gene is possibly TRBD1 (5 bases). The sample in question was peripheral blood, obtained on day 0 of AZD1222 vaccination. CDR3 coding DNA: TGCGCCAGCAGCCAACCGGGACCCTATGGCTACACCTTC. Translated: CASSQPGPYGYTF.